These 5 T cell receptor beta chains originate from one sample sequenced in a study of CD8 T cells in Susac syndrome. It was with random hexamers that roughly 0.5 to 1 ug RNA was reverse transcribed. TCRdb re-called the immunoSEQ multiplex PCR reads with MiXCR, one entry per CDR3 protein. The data hold about 240,000 distinct CDR3 sequences, with almost 97% observed a single time. The sample consisted of CD4+ T cells from PBMCs. Receptors were obtained from a human donor with Susac syndrome.

CDR3 coding DNA: TGCGCCAGCAGCTTGGTCCTAGCGGGAGTGGCAGATACGCAGTATTTT. This sequence encodes CASSLVLAGVADTQYF. V gene TRBV5-1 combines with J gene TRBJ2-3; 10 bases match TRBD2. The germline V gene has CDR1 SGHRS and CDR2 YFSETQ. Trimming took 0 bases from V and 4 from J; bases not matched to a gene: 5. The CDR3 totals 16 residues. Looking up the rest from reference TRBV5-1 and TRBJ2-3 gives the full variable domain: KAGVTQTPRYLIKTRGQQVTLSCSPISGHRSVSWYQQTPGQGLQFLFEYFSETQRNKGNFPGRFSGRQFSNSRSEMNVSTLELGDSALYLCASSLVLAGVADTQYFGPGTRLTVL.

The chain carries TRBV6-4 and TRBJ2-2; D is ambiguous. The CDR3 is made up of 14 amino acids. The V gene's germline CDR1 is MRHNA and CDR2 SNTAGT. Trimming shortened V by 3 bases and J by 6 bases, and 11 bases separated the two germline ends. As DNA, the CDR3 is TGTGCCAGCAGTGAGAGTTTCGGTCCCGGGGAGCTGTTTTTT. Encoded protein: CASSESFGPGELFF.

The V and J genes are TRBV7-9 and TRBJ2-3, with 7 bases fitting TRBD2. This CDR3 has 14 residues. Germline lookup yields CDR1 SEHNR and CDR2 FQNEAQ (reference sequence). Germline trimming cut 4 bases from V and 7 bases from J; bases unmatched to any gene: 8. The CDR3, as DNA: TGTGCCAGCAGCTCTCCAGGGACTACGAATACGCAGTATTTT. This encodes CASSSPGTTNTQYF. Full variable domain (outside the CDR3, taken from reference TRBV7-9 and TRBJ2-3): DTGVSQNPRHKITKRGQNVTFRCDPISEHNRLYWYRQTLGQGPEFLTYFQNEAQLEKSRLLSDRFSAERPKGSFSTLEIQRTEQGDSAMYLCASSSPGTTNTQYFGPGTRLTVL.

The chain joins TRBV27 to TRBJ2-7; TRBD2 matches at 9 bases. V trimming: 0 bases; J trimming: 4 bases; junction bases outside the gene matches: 4. CDR1 is MNHEY and CDR2 is SMNVEV in the germline V gene (reference sequence). The CDR3 runs to 15 residues. The CDR3 DNA reads as TGTGCCAGCAGTTTATCCCCTAGCGGGAAGTACGAGCAGTACTTC. The encoded protein is CASSLSPSGKYEQYF.

The V gene is TRBV30, the J gene TRBJ2-5; D possibly corresponds to TRBD2 (6 bases). CDR1 is GTSNPN and CDR2 is SVGIG in the germline V gene (reference sequence). Trimming took off 5 bases at V and 0 bases at J, with 13 bases between the two ends. The CDR3 contains 14 residues. The CDR3 DNA sequence: TGTGCCTGGCGGGTGGGAGGAAACCAAGAGACCCAGTACTTC. It codes for CAWRVGGNQETQYF.